This TCR beta chain derives from a study of cytomegalovirus exposure and HLA in healthy donors (dated by TCRdb to the late 2010s). For context, the study as a whole: An earlier analysis of several hundred of the donors reported roughly 300 Gb of sequence data and 117 million unique TCR beta sequences obtained from some 200 million T cells. Roughly 310 gigabases of sequencing data and approximately 80 million unique TCR sequences were included in an early release covering 550 to 650 HLA-typed donors. Of the 398 genotyped donors, over 70% fell in the genetic ancestry cluster associated with self-reported Caucasian donors. The study aimed to test whether signatures of past pathogen exposure could be identified by cataloging public T cell receptors. The T cell repertoires of several hundred subjects were profiled by immunosequencing and related to cytomegalovirus serostatus. A separate validation cohort of 100 to 150 different subjects was used in addition to the roughly 700-subject first cohort. To predict cytomegalovirus infection status, the study combined high-throughput TCR immunosequencing, statistical association of individual TCRs with disease status, and machine learning. A later analysis re-examined previously published TCR beta repertoires from 600 to 700 donors and added high-resolution HLA genotyping to investigate patterns of TCR occurrence. Rather than drawing on any new phenotypic data, the later analysis identified candidate immune exposures from TCR beta sequences and the way those sequences occurred across donors. To decide whether each TCR beta V gene segment behaved as functional or pseudogenic, an earlier analysis of approximately 590 of the donors relied on high-throughput TCR beta sequencing. Donor age, sex, ethnicity and CMV serostatus were compiled together with the repertoire data. In a later genetic analysis, genome-wide SNP genotypes for about three fifths of the roughly 670 donors were used, and that subset was treated as a discovery cohort. All discovery cohort repertoires had been generated using a single sequencing platform. HLA typing included class I and class II loci at four-digit resolution. The number of donors typed differed by locus, with 629-630 for A, B, C, DRB1 and DQB1, 522 for DQA1, 600 to 610 for DPA1, and approximately 470 for DPB1. Four to six DR-DQ haplotypes were handled as single units for association and clustering, since linkage in the cohort was strong. On average, over 200,000 unique TCR beta nucleotide sequences were sequenced per donor among about 400 genotyped donors of the cohort, with 15% to 20% of those sequences being non-productive.

Taken from the germline V gene, the CDR1 and CDR2 loops are SQVTM and ANQGSEA. The CDR3 spans 13 residues, from the cysteine through the phenylalanine. Only the CDR3 DNA is retained, 39 bases long and in frame from the first base. V lost 3 bases and J lost 7 bases; the stretch between them is 15 bases long. About this clone itself: Its antigen specificity is not known. The input lacks base qualities; no much larger clone sits a single base away.

The cohort consisted of 650 to 700 healthy bone marrow donors. Cohort members were all nominally healthy when sampled, although unrecorded immune exposures were likely present. The donor was CMV seropositive and was included in the group of some 290 seropositive cohort members. Every donor gave a peripheral blood sample, and the peripheral blood mononuclear cells from that sample were used for TCR beta sequencing. The Qiagen DNeasy Blood Extraction Kit was used to extract genomic DNA from the blood cell samples. General findings and caveats noted by the study authors: At a false discovery rate of 0.05, a later analysis linked 15,000 to 20,000 TCR beta sequences to specific HLA alleles. CMV serostatus was the only immune exposure information available for the cohort. Strong co-occurrence of HLA alleles, especially DR and DQ, made assigning TCR associations to individual alleles difficult. Some IMGT-functional V segments, including TRBV6-2 and TRBV6-3, could not be distinguished by the 87-base-pair reads and were therefore excluded. According to a later analysis, most CMV-associated TCR beta chains appeared to be HLA-restricted, and the HLA associations seemed to be driven largely by CMV exposure. The authors suggested that the approach could potentially be generalized to other disease states and immunological phenotypes. A further reported finding was that TCR beta sequences accurately predicted the HLA-A and HLA-B alleles for most subjects in the first cohort. In a later analysis, several top co-occurrence clusters were reported to appear linked to parvovirus B19, influenza, CMV and Epstein-Barr virus. A cluster of highly shared sequence variants was judged likely to be a technical artifact of the sequencing pipeline. Compared with equally common non-associated chains, HLA-associated TCR beta chains in a later analysis were more clonally expanded and had lower generation probabilities. In vitro tests confirmed that a few of the cytomegalovirus-associated TCR beta chains recognize cytomegalovirus antigens. HLA typing was unavailable for some donors at each locus, so association tests used only the typed subset. An association between a missense DCLRE1C variant and V-gene and J-gene trimming of TCR beta chains was found in a later genetic analysis and replicated in an independent cohort. Compared with the approximately 700-donor mean, donors in an Asian-associated ancestry cluster had fewer N-insertions in productive TCRs, according to a later genetic analysis. In this cohort, only TCR beta chains were sequenced, and detectable features were limited by the absence of alpha or paired-chain data. In an earlier analysis of some 640 of the donors, most TCR beta V segments were observed in productive rearrangements about 90% or about 30% of the time, broadly matching IMGT annotations. The study gave a list of some 150 TCR beta chains associated with cytomegalovirus. In a later analysis, the rate of TCR association differed among HLA loci, with DRB1 alleles having the most associated TCRs and HLA-C alleles having the fewest. Because counts were too low, seventeen rarely observed V segments, including chromosome 9 orphons, were left out of the earlier analysis of about 620 of the donors. Most TCR sequences were observed very rarely across donors, whereas some public TCRs were present in many individuals. The classifier was reported to diagnose cytomegalovirus status with high specificity and sensitivity in both the original and validation cohorts. Roughly uniform sequencing depth across donors was assumed in presence/absence analyses, although this assumption may not hold. Correlated functional status among segregating V segments might be attributable to linkage disequilibrium, but an unknown experimental factor could not be ruled out.

Receptor libraries were prepared by the immunoSEQ multiplex PCR assay. The multiplex PCR relied on a mix of 60 forward primers for TCR Vbeta segments and 13 reverse primers for TCR Jbeta segments. Amplification of the CDR3 region of rearranged TCR beta genes was performed with a multiplex PCR assay on genomic DNA. The amplified TCR beta libraries were sequenced on the Illumina HiSeq System as 87-base-pair reads. The authors' analysis ran thus. A later analysis tallied tens of millions of unique TCR beta chains across the 700 or so repertoires, and about 10 million of those chains were shared by two or more donors. Raw reads were error-corrected and collapsed into unique sequences with a nearest-neighbor algorithm that merged closely related sequences to remove PCR and sequencing errors. V, D and J gene segments were assigned by aligning CDR3 sequences to IMGT reference sequences. Each retained sequence needed at least a six-nucleotide match to both a V gene segment and a J gene segment. Rearrangements were classified as productive when the CDR3 lacked stop codons and remained in frame with V and J, and all other rearrangements were classified as non-productive. Following IMGT convention, CDR3 was defined as the stretch from the second conserved V-encoded cysteine up to the conserved J-encoded phenylalanine. Sequences without an unambiguous match to a single V gene segment were excluded from the earlier analysis of almost 600 of the donors. An earlier analysis of about 590 of the donors classified V segments as functional when productive rearrangements were above 56.7% and as segregating when the standard deviation between donors was above 5%. To diagnose cytomegalovirus status from the catalog of TCR beta chain sequences, a statistical classification framework was built. In a later analysis, V and J genes were assigned by comparing TCR nucleotide sequences against IMGT/GENE-DB human TR gene sequences. A later analysis assigned CDR3 sequences and most-parsimonious VDJ recombination scenarios with the TCRdist pipeline. A later analysis defined each TCR beta chain by its CDR3 amino acid sequence plus V-gene family, and excluded reads lacking a unique V-gene family. A later analysis removed 592 highly shared, low-generation-probability nucleotide sequences to deal with suspected cross-contamination and a sequencing artifact. A later analysis calculated a clonal expansion index for each public chain from normalized within-repertoire ranks of inferred template counts. In a later analysis, generation probabilities were computed using a VDJ recombination model fitted to out-of-frame rearrangements, and the results were checked against IGoR. Hypergeometric tests were used in a later analysis to score TCR-TCR, TCR-HLA and TCR-CMV co-occurrence, with a repertoire-size bias correction applied to the TCR pairs. To estimate false discovery rates, a later analysis permuted the HLA or CMV assignments 20 times. In a later analysis, co-occurring TCRs were grouped with DBSCAN, and TCRdist sequence similarity was added when clustering was performed within HLA-allele-positive subsets. Co-occurrence clustering excluded repertoires with fewer than 30,000 or more than 120,000 public chains, plus five with anomalous nucleotide sharing. Imported from immuneACCESS, the table was reduced by TCRdb to in-frame sequences with V and J called. These copies leave out some clones; in studies compared against another copy, an unresolved V gene accounts for under half, and the cause of the remainder is not known. Clone size and V and J calls were adopted from that table, with D and trimming inferred from the DNA. In this sample the table shows 150,000 to 200,000 clones, more than 65% of which occur a single time. The top ten hold roughly 9.3% of the sample.

This receptor was identified in a man between 18 and 35 years old in good health and CMV-seropositive. The chain couples TRBV29-1 to TRBJ1-2; the best D guess is TRBD1, with 5 bases matching. The sequencing input was PBMCs. The CDR3 is CSVDEAGIGGYTF. The nucleotides read TGCAGCGTTGATGAGGCAGGGATTGGTGGCTACACCTTC.